Included here is one T cell receptor (beta chain) sequence, with context. Its antigen is currently unknown. Donors consisted of healthy bone marrow donors. Germline V CDR1 and CDR2: SGHDN, FVKESK. V shed 1 base and J 3 bases; nucleotides not matched to a gene: 5. The CDR3 consists of 15 residues. PCR was performed using 60 Vbeta and 13 Jbeta primers. Measured with immunoSEQ multiplex PCR; TCRdb has only the in-frame clones, and not every one. Counted here are roughly 150,000 clones, about 80% occurring once; the ten biggest clones make up roughly 14%. These data belong to a study of cytomegalovirus exposure and HLA in healthy donors. Study background: In a previous analysis, more than 90 million unique TCR beta sequences were found from about 190 million T cells.

Study results and caveats: Reports indicate that TCR beta sequences accurately predicted the HLA-A and HLA-B alleles of most subjects. The productive fraction for most TCR beta V segments was about 87% or about 30% in an earlier analysis.

The chain recombines TRBV14 with TRBJ2-7; 8 positions match TRBD1. Material for sequencing was PBMCs. The receptor was derived from a woman aged 40 to 49 in good health and CMV-seronegative. The CDR3 here is CASSQGPGGVYEQYF. The CDR3 DNA follows: TGTGCCAGCAGCCAAGGGCCAGGGGGCGTCTACGAGCAGTACTTC.